A single TCR beta chain is shown here with its context. The data were taken from a study of control samples from healthy donors and cancer patients. The CDR3 spans 17 residues. V gave up 2 bases and J gave up 3 bases; unmatched junction bases: 12. Profiling relied on immunoSEQ multiplex PCR, and the TCRdb table lists in-frame clones only, not all of them. Of 120,000 or so clones listed, approximately 87% were seen once; the top ten hold about 2.9%. This chain joins TRBV23-1 and TRBJ1-1; 7 bases agree with TRBD1. TRBV23-1 is given ORF status, its function remaining uncertain. The sample comprised blood. The receptor was isolated from a man aged 55 to 69 in good health. The CDR3 spells CASSQHTSDRRYTEAFF. The CDR3 region has the DNA TGCGCCAGCAGTCAACATACATCGGACAGGCGCTACACTGAAGCTTTCTTT.